A selection of T cell receptor beta chains follows, all from one sample in a study of T cells after yellow fever vaccination. MiXCR was run by TCRdb on the 5' RACE reads, yielding one entry per CDR3 protein. The table has 400,000 or so distinct CDR3 sequences, around 20% seen once. This sample comprised PBMCs, obtained before the yellow fever booster vaccination. The receptors here all came from a man aged 18 to 30 who received the YFV17D yellow fever vaccine. Both conserved end residues are part of each CDR3.

V gene: TRBV12-3/TRBV12-4
CDR3 protein: CASKLDPNEKLFF

V gene: TRBV20-1
CDR3 protein: CSARVGGIEETQYF

V gene: TRBV4-3
CDR3 protein: CASSPGTSGGNTGELFF

V gene: TRBV20-1
CDR3 protein: CSASAPGPAVTEAFF

V gene: TRBV20-1
CDR3 protein: CSAISGGGGNTQYF

V gene: TRBV6-6
CDR3 protein: CASGSRGAGSDTQYF

V gene: TRBV28
CDR3 protein: CASAQTQYF

V gene: TRBV12-3/TRBV12-4
CDR3 protein: CASSGPGAYQPQHF

V gene: TRBV4-1
CDR3 protein: CASSQPGTYGYTF

V gene: TRBV7-2
CDR3 protein: CASSLGGGGGETQYF

V gene: TRBV7-3
CDR3 protein: CASSVTGSGANVLTF

V gene: TRBV7-9
CDR3 protein: CASSLDRWETQYF

V gene: TRBV29-1
CDR3 protein: CSVPRSGGPIPNEQFF

V gene: TRBV20-1
CDR3 protein: CSASFEPDEQYF

V gene: TRBV6-5
CDR3 protein: CASSYGQGHNQPQHF

V gene: TRBV7-9
CDR3 protein: CATPDRIYGYTF

V gene: TRBV5-4
CDR3 protein: CASSFGPDYGYTF

V gene: TRBV7-9
CDR3 protein: CASSMTGDEKLFF

V gene: TRBV5-6
CDR3 protein: CASTRRGAYNSPLHF

V gene: TRBV5-1
CDR3 protein: CASSAWGRSSTDTQYF

V gene: TRBV7-2
CDR3 protein: CASSLPTGGYGYTF

V gene: TRBV7-2
CDR3 protein: CASSRGPTEETQYF

V gene: TRBV18
CDR3 protein: CASSPPLGGASAGELFF